This is a list of T cell receptor beta chains from one sample in a study of T cell responses to AZD1222 COVID-19 vaccine. The method was immunoSEQ multiplex PCR; TCRdb's version includes in-frame clones alone and lacks a portion of them. The sample has 150,000 or so clones, about 93% seen once. The sequencing used peripheral blood, collected on day 0 of AZD1222 vaccination. These receptors originate from an adult in good health. CDR3s include the opening cysteine and the closing phenylalanine or tryptophan. Each record gives: clone size, V gene, J gene, D gene, CDR3 DNA, CDR3 protein. The D gene is left open where the match is weak. Part of the rows lack a size; the others show once, few, many or a class for expanded clones.

abundance: .
v_gene: TRBV7-8
j_gene: TRBJ2-1
d_gene: TRBD2
CDR3nt: TGTGCCAGCAGCTTCGGACTAGCGGGAGGGGACTCCTACAATGAGCAGTTCTTC
CDR3aa: CASSFGLAGGDSYNEQFF

abundance: .
v_gene: TRBV7-9
j_gene: TRBJ1-5
d_gene: .
CDR3nt: TGTGCCAGCAGCTTCGGGGTTCAGCCCCAGCATTTT
CDR3aa: CASSFGVQPQHF

abundance: .
v_gene: TRBV19
j_gene: TRBJ1-5
d_gene: .
CDR3nt: TGTGCCAGTAGTATCACAGAAGGGGTTAATCAGCCCCAGCATTTT
CDR3aa: CASSITEGVNQPQHF

abundance: .
v_gene: TRBV12-3/TRBV12-4
j_gene: TRBJ2-1
d_gene: .
CDR3nt: TGTGCCAGCAGCCGCAGTGATGAGCAGTTCTTC
CDR3aa: CASSRSDEQFF

abundance: .
v_gene: TRBV30
j_gene: TRBJ1-5
d_gene: .
CDR3nt: TGTGCCTGGAGTAATGGGGCCGACAATCAGCCCCAGCATTTT
CDR3aa: CAWSNGADNQPQHF

abundance: .
v_gene: TRBV2
j_gene: TRBJ1-5
d_gene: TRBD1
CDR3nt: TGTGCCAGCAGGCGAGGGACAGGACACAATCAGCCCCAGCATTTT
CDR3aa: CASRRGTGHNQPQHF

abundance: .
v_gene: TRBV3-1/TRBV3-2
j_gene: TRBJ2-3
d_gene: TRBD2
CDR3nt: TGTGCCAGCAGCCACCATAGCGGGCCTAGCACAGATACGCAGTATTTT
CDR3aa: CASSHHSGPSTDTQYF

abundance: .
v_gene: TRBV28
j_gene: TRBJ2-7
d_gene: .
CDR3nt: TGTGCCAGCAGTTTAACTACTTACGAGCAGTACTTC
CDR3aa: CASSLTTYEQYF

abundance: .
v_gene: TRBV27
j_gene: TRBJ1-6
d_gene: .
CDR3nt: TGTGCCAGCAGTTTATGGGAAAATTCACCCCTCCACTTT
CDR3aa: CASSLWENSPLHF

abundance: .
v_gene: TRBV11-1
j_gene: TRBJ1-4
d_gene: TRBD1
CDR3nt: TGTGCCAGCAGCCGGGGGGACAGTACAACTAATGAAAAACTGTTTTTT
CDR3aa: CASSRGDSTTNEKLFF

abundance: .
v_gene: TRBV12-3/TRBV12-4
j_gene: TRBJ2-5
d_gene: .
CDR3nt: TGTGCCAGCAGTTTTTCCGAGACCCAGTACTTC
CDR3aa: CASSFSETQYF

abundance: .
v_gene: TRBV5-4
j_gene: TRBJ2-7
d_gene: TRBD1
CDR3nt: TGTGCCAGCAGCCCGGGACAGCTGGGCGAGCAGTACTTC
CDR3aa: CASSPGQLGEQYF

abundance: .
v_gene: TRBV7-2
j_gene: TRBJ2-7
d_gene: TRBD2
CDR3nt: TGTGCCAGCAGATCCGCCGGGACTAGCGGGGCCTCCTACGAGCAGTACTTC
CDR3aa: CASRSAGTSGASYEQYF

abundance: .
v_gene: TRBV5-6
j_gene: TRBJ1-1
d_gene: .
CDR3nt: TGTGCCAGCAGCCTGGGGGCCCAGGGGAACACTGAAGCTTTCTTT
CDR3aa: CASSLGAQGNTEAFF

abundance: .
v_gene: TRBV27
j_gene: TRBJ1-2
d_gene: TRBD1
CDR3nt: TGTGCCAGCAGTTTAAACAGGGGGCGCGACTATGGCTACACCTTC
CDR3aa: CASSLNRGRDYGYTF

abundance: .
v_gene: TRBV9
j_gene: TRBJ2-3
d_gene: .
CDR3nt: TGTGCCAGCAGCGTAGATGGAAGGGGGTCAGATACGCAGTATTTT
CDR3aa: CASSVDGRGSDTQYF

abundance: once
v_gene: TRBV19
j_gene: TRBJ2-5
d_gene: TRBD2
CDR3nt: TGTGCCAGTAGTAATAGCGGGAGCCGGGAGACCCAGTACTTC
CDR3aa: CASSNSGSRETQYF

abundance: .
v_gene: TRBV30
j_gene: TRBJ2-1
d_gene: TRBD2
CDR3nt: TGTGCCTGGAGGTCAGCGGGAGGGGAGTTCTTC
CDR3aa: CAWRSAGGEFF

abundance: .
v_gene: TRBV14
j_gene: TRBJ2-1
d_gene: TRBD1
CDR3nt: TGTGCCAGCAGCGGACGGGACAGGTGGGCTGAGCAGTTCTTC
CDR3aa: CASSGRDRWAEQFF

abundance: .
v_gene: TRBV4-1
j_gene: TRBJ2-7
d_gene: TRBD2
CDR3nt: TGCGCCAGCAGCCAAGTGGAGGGAGGGCAGTACGAGCAGTACTTC
CDR3aa: CASSQVEGGQYEQYF